Listed here are 9 T cell receptor beta chains from one sample, sequenced in a study of blood T cell repertoires in COVID-19. Measured with immunoSEQ multiplex PCR; TCRdb has only the in-frame clones, and not every one. The sample lists around 320,000 clones; almost 90% were seen once. The sample was PBMCs or T cells enriched from blood (not recorded which). The source is a woman under 30 with acute COVID-19.

J is TRBJ2-5 and V is TRBV30; the match to TRBD2 covers 11 bases. CDR3 length: 14 residues. V shed 2 bases and J 5 bases; nucleotides not matched to a gene: 4. CDR1 GTSNPN and CDR2 SVGIG come from the germline V gene (reference sequence). The CDR3 DNA reads as TGTGCCTGGAGTAGCCTAGCGGGAGGCGAGACCCAGTACTTC. This gives the protein CAWSSLAGGETQYF.

This sequence joins TRBV10-3 and TRBJ2-1, with D tentatively TRBD2 (6 bases). V lost 4 bases to trimming and J lost 0 bases, with 13 bases between them. Germline assignment: CDR1 ENHRY and CDR2 SYGVKD. CDR3 length equals 16 residues. CDR3 amino acids: CAISGVTSSSYNEQFF. In nucleotides, the CDR3 is TGTGCCATCAGTGGGGTAACTAGCAGCTCCTACAATGAGCAGTTCTTC.

The chain uses TRBV5-1 and TRBJ2-3, with a weak D call TRBD1 (5 bases). This CDR3 is built from 17 residues. Per germline, CDR1 SGHRS and CDR2 YFSETQ. The V end was cut by 4 bases, the J end by 1 base, with 19 bases between. In DNA form, the CDR3 reads TGCGCCAGCAGCAAACGTCTACAGGATTCGGGCACAGATACGCAGTATTTT. Translation: CASSKRLQDSGTDTQYF.

This chain connects TRBV7-2 to TRBJ1-2; no clear D gene. The CDR3 extends over 15 amino acids. V gave up 1 base and J gave up 4 bases, with 13 bases separating them. The germline V gene encodes CDR1 SGHTA and CDR2 FQGNSA. The CDR3 region has the DNA TGTGCCAGCAGCTTAGGGCTCGACAACTTCTATGGCTACACCTTC. This codes for CASSLGLDNFYGYTF.

This rearrangement joins TRBV12-5 to TRBJ2-5, with a tentative D call TRBD2 (7 bases). CDR1 and CDR2 from the germline V gene are LGHNT and FRNRAP. V lost 4 bases and J lost 4, with 16 bases in between. The CDR3 is made up of 15 amino acids. The CDR3, as DNA: TGTGCTAGTGGTTCGGGCGGACTAGGGGGAGAGACCCAGTACTTC. Translated: CASGSGGLGGETQYF.

V gene TRBV3-1 (or the pseudogene TRBV3-2) combines with J gene TRBJ1-2; the match to TRBD1 covers 9 bases. Germline CDR1 is LGHDT and CDR2 is YNNKEL (reference sequence). J gave up 3 bases and V 3 bases, and 14 bases lay outside the gene matches. The length of the CDR3 is 18 residues. The CDR3 spells CASSHLYRGTGYHYGYTF. CDR3 DNA: TGTGCCAGCAGCCATCTTTACAGGGGGACAGGGTATCACTATGGCTACACCTTC.

The chain has TRBV19 and TRBJ2-7, with D possibly being TRBD1 (5 bases). Germline-derived CDR1 and CDR2 are LNHDA and SQIVND (reference sequence). Trimming removed 0 bases from V and 2 bases from J, with 14 bases in between. The CDR3 spans 16 residues. The CDR3 nucleotides are TGTGCCAGTAGTATAGAAAGGGGCGCGAGCGCCTACGAGCAGTACTTC. The encoded protein is CASSIERGASAYEQYF. The full variable domain, completed using reference TRBV19 and TRBJ2-7, is DGGITQSPKYLFRKEGQNVTLSCEQNLNHDAMYWYRQDPGQGLRLIYYSQIVNDFQKGDIAEGYSVSREKKESFPLTVTSAQKNPTAFYLCASSIERGASAYEQYFGPGTRLTVT.

The chain uses TRBV3-1 (or the pseudogene TRBV3-2) and TRBJ2-1; 9 bases are shared with TRBD2. CDR3 length equals 19 residues. Unmatched junction bases numbered 12, after V lost 3 bases and J lost 0 bases. Germline CDR1 and CDR2: LGHDT and YNNKEL (reference sequence). CDR3 protein: CASSHARVRSGSSYNEQFF. In nucleotides, the CDR3 is TGTGCCAGCAGCCACGCCCGGGTTCGTAGCGGGAGCTCCTACAATGAGCAGTTCTTC.

This clone showed up just once. The V call is TRBV28, the J call TRBJ1-2, with 8 bases identical to TRBD1. Looked up from germline, CDR1 is MDHEN and CDR2 is SYDVKM. The CDR3 totals 12 residues. V lost 10 bases to trimming and J lost 8 bases; unmatched junction nucleotides: 9. The CDR3 DNA follows: TGTGCCACCATTACAGGGGGGAGAGGCTACACCTTC. Its translation is CATITGGRGYTF.